This T cell receptor beta chain was sequenced in a study of blood T cell repertoires in COVID-19. Measured with immunoSEQ multiplex PCR; TCRdb has only the in-frame clones, and not every one. In the table there are around 400,000 clones, just over 90% of which are singletons. Trimming cost V 3 bases and J 0 bases; bases outside gene matches: 6. The CDR3 sequence is 16 residues long. From germline, CDR1 is MNHNS and CDR2 SASEGT. The study assigned cohorts using participant-reported clinical history. Sequenced: PBMCs or T cells enriched from blood (not recorded which). The chain has TRBV6-1 and TRBJ1-2; 8 positions agree with TRBD1. The sequence came from a woman aged 40 to 50 who had been exposed to COVID-19. The CDR3: CASSEHQGATNYGYTF. In DNA, the CDR3 is TGTGCCAGCAGTGAGCATCAGGGGGCGACTAACTATGGCTACACCTTC.